This T cell receptor beta chain was profiled in a study of blood T cells in healthy people across ages. For the second PCR, which ran for about 6 to 12 cycles, a sample-barcoded 5' primer and a J-beta primer mix were used. TCRdb fed the 5' RACE reads into MiXCR, producing one record per CDR3 protein. This table holds about 1.1 million distinct CDR3 sequences, 35% to 40% found once. Isolated per sample were at least 6 million PBMCs. Germline lookup yields CDR1 DFQATT and CDR2 SNEGSKA (reference sequence). The CDR3 runs to 14 residues. Trimming at V came to 6 bases and at J to 2 bases, leaving 9 bases not matched to a gene.

What was sequenced was blood. V gene TRBV20-1 combines with J gene TRBJ2-7; 8 bases fit TRBD2. This TCR was recovered from a man between 18 and 29 years old in good health. The DNA of the CDR3 is TGCAGTGCGGAGACACGAGCGGGGGCCTACGAGCAGTACTTC. It yields the protein CSAETRAGAYEQYF.